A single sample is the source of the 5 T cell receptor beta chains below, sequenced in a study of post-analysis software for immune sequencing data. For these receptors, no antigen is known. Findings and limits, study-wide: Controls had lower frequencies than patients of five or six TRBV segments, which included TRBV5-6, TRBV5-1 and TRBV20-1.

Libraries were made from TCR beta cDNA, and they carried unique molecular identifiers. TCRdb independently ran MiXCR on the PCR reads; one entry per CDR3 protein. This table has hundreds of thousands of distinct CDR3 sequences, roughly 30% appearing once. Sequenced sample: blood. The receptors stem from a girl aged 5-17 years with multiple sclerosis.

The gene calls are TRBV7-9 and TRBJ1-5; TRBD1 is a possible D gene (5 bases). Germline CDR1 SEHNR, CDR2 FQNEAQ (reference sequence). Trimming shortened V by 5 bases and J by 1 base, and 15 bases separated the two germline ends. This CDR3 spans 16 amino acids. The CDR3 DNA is TGTGCCAGCAGCGGCCGTAAATGGGACAGCAATCAGCCCCAGCATTTT. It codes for CASSGRKWDSNQPQHF.

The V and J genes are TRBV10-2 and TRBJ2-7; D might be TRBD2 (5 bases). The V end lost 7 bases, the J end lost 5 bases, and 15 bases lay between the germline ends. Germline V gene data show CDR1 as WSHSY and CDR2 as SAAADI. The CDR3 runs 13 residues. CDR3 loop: CASTRGQVDEQYF. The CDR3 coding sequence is TGCGCCAGCACTCGAGGGCAGGTGGACGAGCAGTACTTC.

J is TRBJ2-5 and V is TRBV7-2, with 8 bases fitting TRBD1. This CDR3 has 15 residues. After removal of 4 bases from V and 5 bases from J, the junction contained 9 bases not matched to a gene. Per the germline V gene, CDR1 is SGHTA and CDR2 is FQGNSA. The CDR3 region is CASSSGGQGEETQYF. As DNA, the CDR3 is TGTGCCAGCAGCTCCGGAGGACAGGGCGAGGAGACCCAGTACTTC.

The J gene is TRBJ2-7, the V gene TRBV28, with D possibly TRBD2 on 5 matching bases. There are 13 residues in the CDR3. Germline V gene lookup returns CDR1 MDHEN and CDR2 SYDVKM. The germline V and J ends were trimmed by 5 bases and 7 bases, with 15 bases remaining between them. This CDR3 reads CASSNGGRLEQYF. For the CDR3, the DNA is TGTGCCAGCAGTAATGGAGGACGGCTTGAGCAGTACTTC.

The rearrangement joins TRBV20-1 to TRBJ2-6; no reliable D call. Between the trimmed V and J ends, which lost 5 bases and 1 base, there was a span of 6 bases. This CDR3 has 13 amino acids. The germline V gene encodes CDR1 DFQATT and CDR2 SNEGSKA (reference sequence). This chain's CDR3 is CSAAKSGANVLTF. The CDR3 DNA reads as TGCAGTGCTGCAAAATCTGGGGCCAACGTCCTGACTTTC.